This TCR beta chain was captured in a study of T cell responses to AZD1222 COVID-19 vaccine. Sequencing was performed with immunoSEQ multiplex PCR; in TCRdb, only in-frame clones are kept and a portion is missing. This sample carries 120,000 to 150,000 clones, around 90% of them seen once, and the ten largest clones take 4.5% to 5.5%. The V end lost 5 bases, the J end lost 3 bases, and 10 bases lay between the germline ends. CDR3 size: 13 residues. The germline V gene encodes CDR1 KGHSH and CDR2 LQKENI. This clone occurred once. Its antigen is undetermined. The study's findings and limits: Just 5 to 7 AZD1222 recipients were seropositive at baseline.

The rearrangement uses TRBV18 and TRBJ1-1; possible D gene TRBD1, 5 bases. This TCR came from an adult who received the MenACWY meningococcal vaccine as a control. This specimen was peripheral blood, taken 28 days after the second dose of the MenACWY control vaccine. The CDR3 is CASSANRHTEAFF. Here the CDR3 DNA reads TGTGCCAGCTCAGCGAACAGGCACACTGAAGCTTTCTTT.